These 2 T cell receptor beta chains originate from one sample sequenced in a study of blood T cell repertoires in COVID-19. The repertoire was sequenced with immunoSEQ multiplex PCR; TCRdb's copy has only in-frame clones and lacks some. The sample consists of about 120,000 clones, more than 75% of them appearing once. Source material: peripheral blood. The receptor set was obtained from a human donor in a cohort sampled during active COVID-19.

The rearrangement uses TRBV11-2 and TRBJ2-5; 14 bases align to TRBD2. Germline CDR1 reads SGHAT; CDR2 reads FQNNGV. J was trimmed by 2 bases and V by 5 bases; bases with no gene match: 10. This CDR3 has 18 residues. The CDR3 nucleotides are TGTGCCAGCAGCCAAGGGACTAGCGGGAGAGTGTATCAAGAGACCCAGTACTTC. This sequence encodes CASSQGTSGRVYQETQYF. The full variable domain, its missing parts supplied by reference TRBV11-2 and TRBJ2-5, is EAGVAQSPRYKIIEKRQSVAFWCNPISGHATLYWYQQILGQGPKLLIQFQNNGVVDDSQLPKDRFSAERLKGVDSTLKIQPAKLEDSAVYLCASSQGTSGRVYQETQYFGPGTRLLVL.

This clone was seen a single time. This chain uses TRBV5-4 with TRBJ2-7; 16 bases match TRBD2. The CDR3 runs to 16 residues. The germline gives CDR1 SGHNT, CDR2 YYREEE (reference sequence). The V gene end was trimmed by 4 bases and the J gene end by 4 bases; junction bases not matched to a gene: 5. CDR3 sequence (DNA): TGTGCCAGCAGCAGGGGACTAGCGGGGGGGCCTTACGAGCAGTACTTC. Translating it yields CASSRGLAGGPYEQYF.